A single sample gave rise to the 29 T cell receptor beta chains below, sequenced in a study of blood T cell repertoires in COVID-19. Sequencing was performed with immunoSEQ multiplex PCR; in TCRdb, only in-frame clones are kept and a portion is missing. The data show just over 200,000 clones, just over 85% seen once. The sequenced sample consisted of peripheral blood. The receptor set was obtained from a man at least 80 years old with acute or convalescent COVID-19.

The chain joins TRBV6-2 or TRBV6-3 to TRBJ1-5, with 10 bases identical to TRBD1. From germline, CDR1 is MNHEY and CDR2 SVGEGT. Trimming at V came to 6 bases and at J to 4 bases, leaving 3 bases not matched to a gene. The CDR3 has 14 amino acids. The CDR3 protein is CASSRTGGNQPQHF. The CDR3, as DNA: TGTGCCAGCAGCAGGACAGGGGGAAATCAGCCCCAGCATTTT.

V is TRBV6-5 and J is TRBJ1-4; no clear D gene. Trimming pared 6 bases from V and 0 bases from J, leaving 11 bases between. The germline gives CDR1 MNHEY, CDR2 SVGAGI. The CDR3 loop spans 15 amino acids. CDR3 residues: CASRADFATNEKLFF. The CDR3 nucleotides are TGTGCCAGCAGGGCAGACTTCGCAACTAATGAAAAACTGTTTTTT.

The CDR3 DNA reads as TGTGCCAGCAGCTCGGGACAGGGGTGGGAGACCCAGTACTTC. Its translation is CASSSGQGWETQYF. This chain uses TRBV28 with TRBJ2-5, with 10 bases lining up with TRBD1. CDR3 length: 14 residues. Per the germline V gene, CDR1 is MDHEN and CDR2 is SYDVKM. J was trimmed by 5 bases and V by 6 bases; bases with no gene match: 6.

The chain uses TRBV19 and TRBJ2-6; no definite D call. V lost 7 bases and J lost 0, with 4 bases in between. Germline CDR1 LNHDA, CDR2 SQIVND (reference sequence). This CDR3 contains 13 residues. CDR3 amino acids: CASTSSGANVLTF. The CDR3 nucleotides are TGTGCCAGTACTAGCTCTGGGGCCAACGTCCTGACTTTC.

Here the CDR3 DNA reads TGTGCCAGCAGTGAACGCCCGGGGGACAGCCGGAAGAATGAAAAACTGTTTTTT. This codes for CASSERPGDSRKNEKLFF. V gene TRBV6-1 combines with J gene TRBJ1-4; 7 bases line up with TRBD1. CDR1 is MNHNS and CDR2 is SASEGT in the germline V gene. The CDR3 loop spans 18 amino acids. Losses at the gene ends were 2 bases for V and 5 bases for J; bases not matched to a gene: 14.

The chain couples TRBV6-4 to TRBJ2-1, with D possibly being TRBD2 (6 bases). The V end lost 0 bases, the J end lost 11 bases, and 20 bases lay between the germline ends. This CDR3 region has 16 residues. Looked up from germline, CDR1 is MRHNA and CDR2 is SNTAGT. Written as DNA, the CDR3 is TGTGCCAGCAGTGACTCAAGGTTGGGGGGTTCAGATAAGCAGTTCTTC. Protein product: CASSDSRLGGSDKQFF.

The V call is TRBV10-3, the J call TRBJ2-2; 10 nucleotides line up with TRBD2. After removal of 2 bases from V and 5 bases from J, the junction contained 5 bases not matched to a gene. Germline V gene sequence: CDR1 ENHRY, CDR2 SYGVKD. The CDR3 extends over 16 amino acids. CDR3 amino acids: CAISERSGRDTGELFF. The CDR3, as DNA: TGTGCCATCAGTGAGAGGAGCGGGAGGGATACCGGGGAGCTGTTTTTT.

The chain has TRBV7-2 and TRBJ2-1; D gene ambiguous. Germline V gives CDR1 SGHTA, CDR2 FQGNSA. The V end lost 5 bases, the J end lost 8 bases, and 13 bases lay between the germline ends. The CDR3 has 13 amino acids. CDR3 nucleotide sequence: TGTGCCAGCAGCAGAGGTCTTTACGATGAGCAGTTCTTC. It translates to CASSRGLYDEQFF.

The rearrangement links TRBV18 to TRBJ1-2; TRBD1 aligns across 9 bases. Per germline, CDR1 KGHSH and CDR2 LQKENI. This CDR3 is built from 16 residues. V lost 1 base and J lost 3; bases outside the gene matches: 6. CDR3 DNA: TGTGCCAGCTCACCACGCACAGGGGGCAAGGACTATGGCTACACCTTC. Translating gives CASSPRTGGKDYGYTF.

The rearrangement links TRBV14 to TRBJ2-7; 7 bases fit TRBD2. The junction had 10 bases not matched to a gene; V was cut back by 3 bases and J by 5 bases. Germline CDR1 and CDR2: SGHDN and FVKESK. CDR3 length: 15 amino acids. In DNA, the CDR3 is TGTGCCAGCAGCCAGGGAGGGAGCAGGGCCCACGAGCAGTACTTC. It codes for CASSQGGSRAHEQYF.

V gene TRBV27 combines with J gene TRBJ2-3; TRBD2 agrees at 7 bases. The junction had 11 bases not matched to a gene; V was cut back by 2 bases and J by 6 bases. The CDR3 runs 16 residues. The germline gives CDR1 MNHEY, CDR2 SMNVEV (reference sequence). CDR3 region: CASSLEGSGILDTQYF. In nucleotides, the CDR3 is TGTGCCAGCAGTTTAGAAGGAAGCGGGATCTTGGATACGCAGTATTTT.

This clone was found once. The chain employs TRBV5-4 and TRBJ2-7, with 10 nucleotides matching TRBD2. V trimming: 4 bases; J trimming: 5 bases; junction bases outside the gene matches: 3. Germline values: CDR1 SGHNT, CDR2 YYREEE (reference sequence). The CDR3 consists of 13 residues. CDR3 in DNA: TGTGCCAGCAGCCCCGGGACTAGCGACGAGCAGTACTTC. Its translation is CASSPGTSDEQYF.

This clone was seen at least ten times. The chain uses TRBV4-2 and TRBJ2-1; 11 positions match TRBD2. The CDR3 has 19 amino acids. Germline assignment: CDR1 LGHNA and CDR2 YNFKEQ. Trimming took 1 base from V and 5 from J; bases not matched to a gene: 13. CDR3 protein: CASSQGRPGGTSGHNEQFF. Here the CDR3 DNA reads TGTGCCAGCAGCCAAGGAAGGCCAGGGGGGACTAGCGGCCACAATGAGCAGTTCTTC.

The gene calls are TRBV5-6 and TRBJ2-7; perhaps TRBD2 as D (5 bases). CDR1 is SGHDT, CDR2 YYEEEE, per germline. CDR3 length: 15 amino acids. V was shortened by 3 bases and J by 4 bases, with 17 bases between the two germline ends. CDR3 sequence reads: CASSYRGLLRYEQYF. The CDR3, as DNA: TGTGCCAGCAGCTACCGAGGGCTCCTGAGGTACGAGCAGTACTTC.

The sample holds a few counts of this clone. V gene TRBV6-2 or TRBV6-3 combines with J gene TRBJ1-1; tentative D call: TRBD1 (5 bases). Germline CDR1 MNHEY, CDR2 SVGEGT. There are 14 residues in the CDR3. The V gene lost 6 bases and the J gene lost 0 bases, with 11 bases spanning the gap. CDR3 sequence reads: CASSQRGVNTEAFF. CDR3 in DNA: TGTGCCAGCAGCCAGCGGGGGGTGAACACTGAAGCTTTCTTT.

The genes are TRBV6-1 and TRBJ2-7; TRBD2 agrees at 13 bases. Trimming at V came to 4 bases and at J to 1 base, leaving 4 bases not matched to a gene. The CDR3 contains 16 residues. Germline V gene lookup returns CDR1 MNHNS and CDR2 SASEGT. The CDR3 nucleotides read TGTGCCAGCAGTGTCGAGACTAGCGGGAGGTCCTACGAGCAGTACGTC. It codes for CASSVETSGRSYEQYV.

This chain uses TRBV7-8 with TRBJ2-4, with TRBD1 matching 11 bases. CDR3 length: 15 residues. With V trimmed by 1 base and J by 5 bases, 1 base remained unmatched. Germline-derived CDR1 and CDR2 are SGHVS and FQNEAQ. CDR3 DNA sequence: TGTGCCAGCAGCTTAGGGGGACAGGGGGAAAACATTCAGTACTTC. Its protein product is CASSLGGQGENIQYF.

The rearrangement joins TRBV7-2 to TRBJ2-3; TRBD2 agrees at 10 bases. Trimming at V came to 4 bases and at J to 3 bases, leaving 16 bases not matched to a gene. Germline V CDR1 and CDR2: SGHTA, FQGNSA. The length of the CDR3 is 19 residues. In nucleotides, the CDR3 is TGTGCCAGCAGCTCACCGGACGTGGTAGCGGGAGGTTGGACAGATACGCAGTATTTT. It is translated as CASSSPDVVAGGWTDTQYF.

This CDR3 reads CAWTERRYNEQFF. For the CDR3, the DNA is TGTGCCTGGACAGAACGTCGATACAATGAGCAGTTCTTC. J is TRBJ2-1 and V is TRBV30; D not resolved. CDR3 size: 13 residues. V was shortened by 4 bases and J by 4 bases, with 11 bases between the two germline ends. The V gene's germline CDR1 is GTSNPN and CDR2 SVGIG (reference sequence).

V usage is TRBV6-1 and J usage is TRBJ2-1; TRBD2 agrees at 13 bases. Germline V gives CDR1 MNHNS, CDR2 SASEGT. The CDR3 totals 15 residues. Trimming cost V 3 bases and J 9 bases; bases outside gene matches: 5. For the CDR3, the DNA is TGTGCCAGCAGTGATTGGACTAGCGGGAGTACTGAGCAGTTCTTC. Translation gives CASSDWTSGSTEQFF.

This chain links TRBV28 with TRBJ2-3; 7 bases fit TRBD2. V was clipped by 5 bases and J by 5 bases; unmatched bases: 13. From germline, CDR1 is MDHEN and CDR2 SYDVKM. The CDR3 consists of 16 residues. The CDR3 sequence: CASSLQTSLRVDTQYF. The CDR3 coding sequence is TGTGCCAGCAGTCTTCAGACTAGCTTGAGGGTAGATACGCAGTATTTT.

In nucleotides, the CDR3 is TGTGCCACCAGTGATCCTGGGACTTACAATGAGCAGTTCTTC. This encodes CATSDPGTYNEQFF. The chain is built from TRBV24-1 and TRBJ2-1, with TRBD2 as a possible D gene (6 bases). The CDR3 has 14 residues. The V gene's germline CDR1 is KGHDR and CDR2 SFDVKD. Deletions cut 3 bases from V and 4 bases from J, with 9 bases between.

The chain has TRBV7-2 and TRBJ2-1; 9 nucleotides align to TRBD2. V shed 0 bases, J shed 0 bases, and the junction held 3 bases outside the gene matches. Germline V gene lookup returns CDR1 SGHTA and CDR2 FQGNSA. The CDR3 length is 17 residues. The CDR3 DNA is TGTGCCAGCAGCTTAGCTGGTAGCGGGAGCTCCTACAATGAGCAGTTCTTC. It yields the protein CASSLAGSGSSYNEQFF. The full variable domain, with the rest looked up from reference TRBV7-2 and TRBJ2-1, is GAGVSQSPSNKVTEKGKDVELRCDPISGHTALYWYRQSLGQGLEFLIYFQGNSAPDKSGLPSDRFSAERTGGSVSTLTIQRTQQEDSAVYLCASSLAGSGSSYNEQFFGPGTRLTVL.

V usage is TRBV7-2 and J usage is TRBJ2-1; 7 positions match TRBD2. The CDR3 extends over 15 amino acids. Germline loops: CDR1 SGHTA, CDR2 FQGNSA. Germline trimming cut 1 base from V and 1 base from J; bases unmatched to any gene: 1. CDR3 residues: CASSLVRESYNEQFF. In DNA, the CDR3 is TGTGCCAGCAGCTTAGTGCGGGAGTCCTACAATGAGCAGTTCTTC. Full variable domain (rest looked up from reference TRBV7-2 and TRBJ2-1): GAGVSQSPSNKVTEKGKDVELRCDPISGHTALYWYRQSLGQGLEFLIYFQGNSAPDKSGLPSDRFSAERTGGSVSTLTIQRTQQEDSAVYLCASSLVRESYNEQFFGPGTRLTVL.

The V gene is TRBV18, the J gene TRBJ2-1; a possible D gene is TRBD2 (5 bases). The germline V gene has CDR1 KGHSH and CDR2 LQKENI. Trimming cost V 3 bases and J 3 bases, with 9 bases left between them. The CDR3 totals 14 residues. CDR3 protein: CASSPGAGYNEQFF. Here the CDR3 DNA reads TGTGCCAGCTCACCGGGCGCGGGCTACAATGAGCAGTTCTTC. Together with reference TRBV18 and TRBJ2-1, the CDR3 gives the full variable domain: NAGVMQNPRHLVRRRGQEARLRCSPMKGHSHVYWYRQLPEEGLKFMVYLQKENIIDESGMPKERFSAEFPKEGPSILRIQQVVRGDSAAYFCASSPGAGYNEQFFGPGTRLTVL.

The chain is built from TRBV14 and TRBJ2-3; D might be TRBD2 (6 bases). Germline CDR1 SGHDN, CDR2 FVKESK. Trimming left V 4 bases short and J 4 bases short, with 21 bases between. The CDR3 has 17 residues. The CDR3 bases are TGTGCCAGCAGCCCAGCATCGGGACTCCCACGTGCAGATACGCAGTATTTT. Its translation is CASSPASGLPRADTQYF. The full variable domain, in which reference TRBV14 and TRBJ2-3 provide the parts outside the CDR3, is EAGVTQFPSHSVIEKGQTVTLRCDPISGHDNLYWYRRVMGKEIKFLLHFVKESKQDESGMPNNRFLAERTGGTYSTLKVQPAELEDSGVYFCASSPASGLPRADTQYFGPGTRLTVL.

The chain carries TRBV6-5 and TRBJ2-1; the D is unclear. The CDR3 runs 14 residues. The V end was cut by 2 bases, the J end by 5 bases, with 10 bases between. From germline, CDR1 is MNHEY and CDR2 SVGAGI. Here the CDR3 reads CASSYLTSDNEQFF. DNA for the CDR3: TGTGCCAGCAGTTACCTCACAAGTGACAATGAGCAGTTCTTC.

This chain connects TRBV5-1 to TRBJ2-5; D might be TRBD2 (5 bases). Trimming removed 0 bases at V and 5 bases at J, with 8 bases between. The germline CDR1 and CDR2 sequences are SGHRS and YFSETQ. The CDR3 sequence is 13 residues long. The CDR3 DNA reads TGCGCCAGCAGCTTGGCGGGGTCCGAGACCCAGTACTTC. It is translated as CASSLAGSETQYF.

This chain uses TRBV2 with TRBJ1-2, with D unclear. Trimming pared 4 bases from V and 0 bases from J, leaving 12 bases between. The CDR3 covers 15 residues. Per the germline V gene, CDR1 is SNHLY and CDR2 is FYNNEI. The CDR3: CASSAPQLANYGYTF. The DNA of the CDR3 is TGTGCCAGCAGTGCTCCCCAGCTAGCTAACTATGGCTACACCTTC.